Each of the 17 T cell receptor beta chains below was sequenced from the same sample in a study of identical twins. From the 5' RACE reads, TCRdb called clonotypes with MiXCR, one entry per CDR3 protein. The sample holds approximately 590,000 distinct CDR3 sequences, 9.6% seen once. These same data were also listed under a study on yellow fever vaccine responses in identical twins.

Material for sequencing was PBMCs. These receptors were obtained from a woman aged 18-29 years in good health.

This chain joins TRBV19 and TRBJ2-1; TRBD2 aligns across 10 bases. Germline CDR1 is LNHDA and CDR2 is SQIVND (reference sequence). This CDR3 contains 12 residues. CDR3: CAVAGGYNEQFF. The CDR3 region has the DNA TGTGCGGTAGCGGGGGGTTACAATGAGCAGTTCTTC.

This clonotype occurred many times. This rearrangement joins TRBV19 to TRBJ2-1, with unresolved D. V gave up 3 bases and J gave up 4 bases, with 10 bases separating them. This CDR3 has 14 amino acids. Germline V lookup: CDR1 LNHDA, CDR2 SQIVND (reference sequence). The DNA for the CDR3 is TGTGCCAGTAGTATCGACCGAGTTTACAATGAGCAGTTCTTC. Protein: CASSIDRVYNEQFF.

This clonotype was seen ten or more times. The chain joins TRBV3-1 to TRBJ2-1; D is undetermined. Trimming took off 1 base at V and 5 bases at J, with 6 bases between the two ends. Germline CDR1 and CDR2: LGHDT and YNNKEL (reference sequence). The CDR3 spans 13 residues. The CDR3 reads CASSQGTDNEQFF. In DNA form, the CDR3 reads TGTGCCAGCAGCCAAGGGACGGACAATGAGCAGTTCTTC.

This clonotype came up a few times. The chain uses TRBV14 and TRBJ2-2; D unresolved. CDR3 length equals 15 residues. In germline, CDR1 is SGHDN, CDR2 FVKESK. The V end lost 3 bases, the J end lost 5 bases, and 13 bases lay between the germline ends. CDR3 coding DNA: TGTGCCAGCAGCCAGACCCTCGGGTGGACCGGGGAGCTGTTTTTT. The encoded protein is CASSQTLGWTGELFF. Variable domain in full (rest from reference TRBV14 and TRBJ2-2): EAGVTQFPSHSVIEKGQTVTLRCDPISGHDNLYWYRRVMGKEIKFLLHFVKESKQDESGMPNNRFLAERTGGTYSTLKVQPAELEDSGVYFCASSQTLGWTGELFFGEGSRLTVL.

The V call is TRBV6-5, the J call TRBJ2-7, with D unclear. The CDR3 loop spans 13 amino acids. Germline CDR1 MNHEY, CDR2 SVGAGI. Trimming shortened V by 2 bases and J by 6 bases, and 11 bases separated the two germline ends. CDR3 residues: CASSYGDKGEQYF. In nucleotides, the CDR3 is TGTGCCAGCAGTTACGGGGATAAGGGCGAGCAGTACTTC.

J is TRBJ2-2 and V is TRBV29-1; D not resolved. There are 14 residues in the CDR3. Germline CDR1 reads SQVTM; CDR2 reads ANQGSEA. Deletions cut 2 bases from V and 6 bases from J, with 13 bases between. CDR3 sequence: CSVELDSRPGELFF. The CDR3 DNA follows: TGCAGCGTTGAATTAGATTCGAGGCCCGGGGAGCTGTTTTTT.

This clonotype was counted a few times. The gene calls are TRBV19 and TRBJ2-1, with 14 positions matching TRBD2. Per the germline V gene, CDR1 is LNHDA and CDR2 is SQIVND (reference sequence). The CDR3 has 17 amino acids. Trimming at V came to 4 bases and at J to 5 bases, leaving 7 bases not matched to a gene. Here the CDR3 reads CASSRWTSGGQHNEQFF. The CDR3 DNA follows: TGTGCCAGTAGTAGGTGGACTAGCGGGGGGCAACACAATGAGCAGTTCTTC.

The V gene is TRBV12-3 or TRBV12-4, the J gene TRBJ2-2, with 10 positions matching TRBD2. The length of the CDR3 is 15 residues. J lost 7 bases, V lost 2 bases, and 4 bases had no gene match. CDR3 nucleotides: TGTGCCAGCAGTTTATTGGCTAGCGGGAGCGGGGAGCTGTTTTTT. Its protein product is CASSLLASGSGELFF.

This clonotype came up a few times. The V and J genes are TRBV3-1 and TRBJ2-7; either TRBD1 or TRBD2 may fit D (6 bases each). Germline V gene sequence: CDR1 LGHDT, CDR2 YNNKEL (reference sequence). V lost 1 base and J 2 bases, leaving 9 bases between the germline ends. This CDR3 has 14 amino acids. The CDR3 nucleotides are TGTGCCAGCAGCCAAGTGGGGGGCACCTACGAGCAGTACTTC. It encodes CASSQVGGTYEQYF.

This clonotype was detected many times. The chain has TRBV6-1 and TRBJ2-5; 10 bases map to TRBD2. Germline CDR1 reads MNHNS; CDR2 reads SASEGT. Trimming cost V 7 bases and J 4 bases; bases outside gene matches: 21. CDR3 length equals 19 residues. CDR3 coding DNA: TGTGCCAGCACCAAGACAGGGGTCCGGCTAGCGGGAGTCCCAGAGACCCAGTACTTC. Its protein is CASTKTGVRLAGVPETQYF.

CDR3 loop: CASSQEQGLAGTNTGELFF. For the CDR3, the DNA is TGCGCCAGCAGCCAGGAACAGGGACTAGCGGGGACGAACACCGGGGAGCTGTTTTTT. V gene TRBV4-1 combines with J gene TRBJ2-2; 13 nucleotides match TRBD2. Losses at the gene ends were 3 bases for V and 0 bases for J; bases not matched to a gene: 7. The CDR3 is made up of 19 amino acids. Germline CDR1 reads MGHRA; CDR2 reads YSYEKL.

This rearrangement joins TRBV2 to TRBJ2-7; TRBD1 is a possible D gene (6 bases). Germline V gene sequence: CDR1 SNHLY, CDR2 FYNNEI. The CDR3 sequence is 14 residues long. V was clipped by 5 bases and J by 7 bases, with 18 bases between them. This CDR3 is CASSYIRGSGEQYF. In DNA form, the CDR3 reads TGTGCCAGCAGTTACATTAGGGGGTCCGGGGAGCAGTACTTC.

This clonotype was seen many times. J is TRBJ2-2 and V is TRBV20-1; 13 bases are a match to TRBD2. After removal of 5 bases from V and 8 bases from J, the junction contained 11 bases not matched to a gene. Germline assignment: CDR1 DFQATT and CDR2 SNEGSKA (reference sequence). The CDR3 consists of 16 residues. The CDR3 spells CSAEELAGGPAGELFF. The CDR3 DNA is TGCAGTGCTGAAGAACTAGCGGGAGGGCCTGCTGGGGAGCTGTTTTTT.

Written as DNA, the CDR3 is TGTGCCATGGGCCCCGGGCTCGGGAGAAACATTCAGTACTTC. It yields the protein CAMGPGLGRNIQYF. This rearrangement joins TRBV25-1 to TRBJ2-4; possibly TRBD2 for D (6 bases). The CDR3 runs to 14 residues. Trimming removed 10 bases from V and 6 bases from J, with 19 bases in between. The germline CDR1 and CDR2 sequences are MGHDK and SYGVNS.

This clonotype was picked up many times. This chain joins TRBV24-1 and TRBJ1-1, with 7 bases matching TRBD1. V was pared by 8 bases and J by 4 bases, with 6 bases of the junction left unmatched. The germline V gene encodes CDR1 KGHDR and CDR2 SFDVKD. CDR3 length equals 13 residues. The CDR3 here is CATTRGVGTEAFF. The DNA for the CDR3 is TGTGCCACCACCAGGGGGGTGGGCACTGAAGCTTTCTTT.

This clonotype was detected many times. This chain connects TRBV12-3 or TRBV12-4 to TRBJ1-4, with D uncertain. V dropped 3 bases and J dropped 8 bases, with 13 bases sitting between them. The CDR3 runs 14 residues. The CDR3: CASSLGRIREKLFF. Here the CDR3 DNA reads TGTGCCAGCAGTTTGGGCAGGATAAGGGAAAAACTGTTTTTT.

This clonotype was seen only a few times. The gene calls are TRBV5-1 and TRBJ2-1; 10 bases line up with TRBD2. Trimming at V came to 5 bases and at J to 6 bases, leaving 14 bases not matched to a gene. Germline CDR1 reads SGHRS; CDR2 reads YFSETQ. The CDR3 spans 17 residues. The CDR3 nucleotides are TGCGCCAGCAGTTACGGATTGAGCGGGAGGGCTCTCAATGAGCAGTTCTTC. Protein: CASSYGLSGRALNEQFF.